The clone carrying this TCR beta chain has ten or more counts. iRepertoire HTBI primers and Arm-PCR of CDR3 regions built TCR beta libraries. MiXCR was run by TCRdb on the multiplex PCR reads, yielding one entry per CDR3 protein. The sample carries 400,000 to 500,000 distinct CDR3 sequences, approximately 15% recorded once. Time point meaning: newly diagnosed GD, antithyroid drugs for less than 3 months. Extracted RNA from PBMCs served as the source of the TCR library. The record originates from a study of regulatory T cells in long-lasting Graves disease. CDR1 is DFQATT, CDR2 SNEGSKA, per germline (reference sequence). V dropped 0 bases and J dropped 2 bases, with 17 bases sitting between them. There are 16 residues in the CDR3. These same data were also listed under a study on T cells in Graves' hyperthyroidism and ophthalmopathy.

The source material was peripheral blood mononuclear cells (PBMCs), sampled at new diagnosis, from a patient treated with antithyroid drugs. The sequence was collected from a middle-aged woman with Graves disease. The chain combines TRBV20-1 with TRBJ2-7; tentatively, D is TRBD1 (5 bases). The DNA of the CDR3 is TGCAGTGCTAGAGATAAATTGGGGCAGAGTCCCTACGAGCAGTACTTC. As protein: CSARDKLGQSPYEQYF.